Listed below are T cell receptor beta chains from one sample, sequenced in a study of T-cell reconstitution after alpha-beta-depleted transplantation in children. TCRdb ran MiXCR on the PCR reads and lists one entry per CDR3 protein. The table records some 200,000 distinct CDR3 sequences, roughly 7% of them present only once. This specimen was PBMCs, taken before TCRalphabeta/CD19-depleted stem cell transplant. The receptors derive from a boy aged 2 to 10 with acute lymphoblastic leukemia, due to receive a stem cell transplant. Each CDR3 is given with its conserved first and last residue. The order of the fields is V gene, J gene, clone size, D gene, CDR3 protein, CDR3 DNA. D genes are given only for firm matches. The size entry is marked missing in some rows and otherwise reads once, few, many or a size class.

>TRBV12-3/TRBV12-4|TRBJ2-4|-|-
CASSNSGIQYF
TGTGCCAGCAGTAACTCGGGCATTCAGTACTTC
>TRBV12-3/TRBV12-4|TRBJ2-3|many|TRBD1
CASIPGTGGLGRLGTDTQYF
TGTGCCAGCATCCCCGGGACAGGGGGCTTGGGAAGACTAGGCACAGATACGCAGTATTTT
>TRBV2|TRBJ2-7|many|TRBD1
CASSEALPGQGYEQYF
TGTGCCAGCAGTGAAGCGCTTCCGGGACAGGGATACGAGCAGTACTTC
>TRBV29-1|TRBJ2-7|many|TRBD1
CSVHRTGSEQYF
TGCAGCGTTCACCGGACAGGGAGCGAGCAGTACTTC
>TRBV11-1|TRBJ2-6|-|-
CASSLTPIGNRGANVLTF
TGTGCCAGCAGCTTAACCCCTATAGGAAACCGGGGGGCCAACGTCCTGACTTTC
>TRBV6-2/TRBV6-3|TRBJ2-1|many|TRBD2
CATRVHGGAVDEQFF
TGTGCCACGAGGGTTCACGGGGGGGCTGTCGATGAGCAGTTCTTC
>TRBV20-1|TRBJ2-7|-|-
CSVVDRFYEQYF
TGCAGTGTAGTAGACAGATTCTACGAGCAGTACTTC
>TRBV6-5|TRBJ1-4|-|-
CASSHPPTGPTNEKLFF
TGTGCCAGCAGTCACCCCCCTACGGGGCCAACTAATGAAAAACTGTTTTTT
>TRBV5-1|TRBJ2-1|many|-
CASSSLRGGRALDEQFF
TGCGCCAGCAGCTCCCTCCGAGGGGGGAGGGCCCTAGATGAGCAGTTCTTC
>TRBV28|TRBJ2-7|many|TRBD2
CASSFAGGGAYEQYF
TGTGCCAGCAGTTTCGCGGGAGGTGGAGCCTACGAGCAGTACTTC
>TRBV20-1|TRBJ2-7|-|TRBD2
CSATGLAGESSYEQYF
TGCAGTGCTACGGGGTTAGCGGGGGAATCATCCTACGAGCAGTACTTC
>TRBV20-1|TRBJ2-4|-|TRBD2
CSARVLAGGAKNIQYF
TGCAGTGCTAGAGTCCTAGCGGGAGGGGCCAAAAACATTCAGTACTTC
>TRBV24-1|TRBJ2-7|many|TRBD1
CATSDPGQGLAEQYF
TGTGCCACCAGTGATCCCGGACAGGGTTTAGCCGAGCAGTACTTC
>TRBV30|TRBJ1-1|few|-
CAWRTRDEAFF
TGTGCCTGGAGAACGAGAGATGAAGCTTTCTTT
>TRBV2|TRBJ2-5|many|TRBD2
CASRAPGGATQYF
TGTGCCAGCAGAGCTCCGGGAGGAGCGACCCAGTACTTC
>TRBV7-2|TRBJ1-3|many|-
CASSLGTLGNTIYF
TGTGCCAGCAGCTTAGGGACCCTCGGAAACACCATATATTTT
>TRBV20-1|TRBJ1-2|many|-
CSASLTESGYTF
TGCAGTGCTAGCTTGACCGAGTCGGGCTACACCTTC
>TRBV5-6|TRBJ2-5|-|-
CASSLVIWGTQYF
TGTGCCAGCAGCTTGGTAATCTGGGGGACCCAGTACTTC
>TRBV27|TRBJ1-1|few|TRBD1
CASSAANRDRVTEAFF
TGTGCCAGCAGTGCTGCCAACCGGGACAGGGTCACTGAAGCTTTCTTT
>TRBV7-6|TRBJ2-1|-|-
CASSLQFGGTGDEQFF
TGTGCCAGCAGCTTACAGTTTGGCGGGACGGGGGATGAGCAGTTCTTC
>TRBV28|TRBJ1-1|many|-
CASSFPGKNTEAFF
TGTGCCAGCAGTTTCCCAGGGAAGAACACTGAAGCTTTCTTT
>TRBV12-3/TRBV12-4|TRBJ1-6|many|TRBD1
CASSVTGVNSPLHF
TGTGCCAGCAGTGTAACAGGGGTTAATTCACCCCTCCACTTT
>TRBV5-5|TRBJ2-2|many|-
CASSINRDALDTGELFF
TGTGCCAGCAGCATAAATCGGGACGCCCTGGACACCGGGGAGCTGTTTTTT
>TRBV27|TRBJ2-7|few|-
CASSSVRNRYEQYF
TGTGCCAGCAGTTCCGTTCGCAATCGATACGAGCAGTACTTC
>TRBV7-2|TRBJ2-5|-|-
CASSLYLSETQYF
TGTGCCAGCAGCTTATACCTTTCGGAGACCCAGTACTTC
>TRBV6-5|TRBJ2-3|many|-
CASSYSPASTDTQYF
TGTGCCAGCAGTTACTCCCCGGCTAGCACAGATACGCAGTATTTT
>TRBV20-1|TRBJ1-1|few|-
CSARDGPEAFF
TGCAGTGCTAGAGATGGGCCCGAAGCTTTCTTT
>TRBV27|TRBJ1-2|few|-
CASSSRDLYGYTF
TGTGCCAGCAGTTCTCGGGACCTTTATGGCTACACCTTC
>TRBV12-3/TRBV12-4|TRBJ2-3|many|-
CASSTNTDTQYF
TGTGCCAGCAGTACAAACACAGATACGCAGTATTTT
>TRBV7-2|TRBJ2-5|-|TRBD1
CASSERQGYETQYF
TGTGCCAGCAGCGAACGACAGGGTTACGAGACCCAGTACTTC
>TRBV7-2|TRBJ2-4|many|-
CASSRGVFGSAKNIQYF
TGTGCCAGCAGCAGGGGGGTTTTTGGGTCAGCCAAAAACATTCAGTACTTC
>TRBV11-2|TRBJ1-4|few|-
CASSSRAGYNEKLFF
TGTGCCAGCAGTTCCAGGGCAGGATATAATGAAAAACTGTTTTTT
>TRBV7-2|TRBJ2-2|many|-
CASSLDRSYTGELFF
TGTGCCAGCAGCTTAGATCGCTCCTACACCGGGGAGCTGTTTTTT
>TRBV11-2|TRBJ1-1|-|-
CASSFVTDTEAFF
TGTGCCAGCAGCTTCGTCACAGACACTGAAGCTTTCTTT
>TRBV20-1|TRBJ2-7|few|TRBD2
CSARPSKRENEQYF
TGCAGTGCTAGACCCTCGAAGCGGGAGAACGAGCAGTACTTC
>TRBV7-9|TRBJ2-7|many|-
CASTIGTGRSHEQYF
TGTGCCAGCACCATAGGTACCGGGAGATCGCACGAGCAGTACTTC
>TRBV11-2|TRBJ2-5|few|TRBD2
CASRFSGGETQYF
TGTGCCAGCAGGTTTAGCGGGGGGGAGACCCAGTACTTC
>TRBV12-3/TRBV12-4|TRBJ2-7|many|-
CASSFESNTYEQYF
TGTGCCAGCAGTTTTGAGAGTAACACCTACGAGCAGTACTTC
>TRBV2|TRBJ2-2|many|-
CASSGQETTGELFF
TGTGCCAGCAGTGGACAGGAAACCACCGGGGAGCTGTTTTTT
>TRBV29-1|TRBJ2-1|few|-
CSVEDRQVGAYNEQFF
TGCAGCGTTGAAGATCGTCAGGTCGGCGCCTACAATGAGCAGTTCTTC
>TRBV7-8|TRBJ2-3|many|TRBD2
CASSFTYSGGLSTDTQYF
TGTGCCAGCAGCTTTACCTACAGCGGGGGCCTTAGCACAGATACGCAGTATTTT
>TRBV4-3|TRBJ1-5|many|TRBD1
CASSHGTGNQPQHF
TGCGCCAGCAGCCACGGGACAGGTAATCAGCCCCAGCATTTT
>TRBV20-1|TRBJ2-7|many|-
CSANLQGLYEQYF
TGCAGTGCAAACTTACAGGGTCTCTACGAGCAGTACTTC
>TRBV3-1|TRBJ2-3|few|-
CASSQFTDTQYF
TGTGCCAGCAGCCAATTCACAGATACGCAGTATTTT
>TRBV5-1|TRBJ2-1|many|TRBD1
CASSLEGASNEQFF
TGCGCCAGCAGCTTGGAGGGGGCCTCCAATGAGCAGTTCTTC
>TRBV20-1|TRBJ2-7|many|-
CSARDNGLEQYF
TGCAGTGCTAGAGATAACGGTCTCGAGCAGTACTTC
>TRBV29-1|TRBJ1-2|few|-
CSVDRSGVPYGYTF
TGCAGCGTTGATAGATCAGGGGTTCCCTATGGCTACACCTTC
>TRBV5-5|TRBJ1-5|-|-
CASSLGGFGKPQHF
TGTGCCAGCAGCTTGGGGGGGTTCGGGAAGCCCCAGCATTTT
>TRBV5-1|TRBJ1-1|many|-
CASSLAEESEAFF
TGCGCCAGCAGCTTGGCCGAGGAATCTGAAGCTTTCTTT
>TRBV4-2|TRBJ2-5|-|TRBD2
CASSQGLAGDFHQETQYF
TGTGCCAGCAGCCAAGGCCTAGCGGGGGATTTTCACCAAGAGACCCAGTACTTC
>TRBV9|TRBJ2-2|-|-
CASSPRTPTNTGELFF
TGTGCCAGCAGCCCCCGGACACCTACGAACACCGGGGAGCTGTTTTTT